The rows below give T cell receptor beta chains drawn from one sample of a study of T-cell memory formation after mild COVID-19. TCRdb redid the calling of the 5' RACE reads with MiXCR, one entry per CDR3 protein. This sample has around 120,000 distinct CDR3 sequences, with 16% found just once. Input material: PBMCs or a T cell subset sorted from them (not recorded which). The receptors were sampled from an adult woman who had mild COVID-19 (a few samples of this study predate the infection). Cell type and time point are not known. CDR3s include the opening cysteine and the closing phenylalanine or tryptophan. A D gene is named only where the DNA matches it firmly. Not every row has a clone size; where given, it reads once, few, many or a size class.

D	size	V	length	J	DNA	CDR3
NA	few	TRBV3-1	17	TRBJ1-4	TGTGCCAGCAGCCAAGATTCCGGGGGACTGCTTAATGAAAAACTGTTTTTT	CASSQDSGGLLNEKLFF
TRBD2	many	TRBV12-3/TRBV12-4	14	TRBJ2-7	TGTGCCAGCAGTTTGGGGGGGGAAGTAAAAGTGCAGTACTTC	CASSLGGEVKVQYF
NA	few	TRBV3-1	16	TRBJ1-1	TGTGCCAGCAGCCCCTCTCCGTGGGGTATGAACACTGAAGCTTTCTTT	CASSPSPWGMNTEAFF
TRBD2	NA	TRBV7-2	16	TRBJ2-7	TGTGCCAGCAGCTTTGGGGGGGGACTAGCGGTCTTCGAGCAGTACTTC	CASSFGGGLAVFEQYF
TRBD2	few	TRBV27	14	TRBJ2-1	TGTGCCAGCAGTCCCTGGGGGGGGAGGGATGAGCAGTTCTTC	CASSPWGGRDEQFF
NA	NA	TRBV4-1	16	TRBJ2-3	TGCGCCAGCAGCCCACAGTCCGGGCCTCTCACAGATACGCAGTATTTT	CASSPQSGPLTDTQYF
TRBD1	few	TRBV5-1	14	TRBJ1-2	TGCGCCAGCAGACCCGGGACAGGGCTCTATGGCTACACCTTC	CASRPGTGLYGYTF
NA	few	TRBV19	14	TRBJ1-4	TGTGCCAGTAGTATAGCGGGACACGAAGAAAAACTGTTTTTT	CASSIAGHEEKLFF
TRBD1	NA	TRBV5-1	14	TRBJ1-1	TGCGCCAGCAGCCCCGATGGACAGGGTACTGAAGCTTTCTTT	CASSPDGQGTEAFF
NA	few	TRBV24-1	13	TRBJ2-2	TGTGCCACCAGTGTAAAGGGAACCGGGGAGCTGTTTTTT	CATSVKGTGELFF
TRBD1	many	TRBV5-1	14	TRBJ2-3	TGCGCCAGCAGCAAGGACAGGGAGACAGATACGCAGTATTTT	CASSKDRETDTQYF
NA	NA	TRBV5-1	14	TRBJ1-4	TGCGCCAGCAGCTTGGTAGGGTATAATGAAAAACTGTTTTTT	CASSLVGYNEKLFF
NA	few	TRBV6-6	14	TRBJ1-1	TGTGCCAGCAGTTACCCACAAATGAACACTGAAGCTTTCTTT	CASSYPQMNTEAFF
NA	NA	TRBV6-2/TRBV6-3	15	TRBJ2-3	TGTGCCAGCAGTTACCAGTTGAGTAGCACAGATACGCAGTATTTT	CASSYQLSSTDTQYF
NA	few	TRBV7-9	14	TRBJ2-7	TGTGCCAGCAGCCTTTGGGACACCCCCTACGAGCAGTACTTC	CASSLWDTPYEQYF
TRBD1	NA	TRBV29-1	17	TRBJ2-3	TGCAGCGTTGAAGGAGCCCTGACAGGGGGCGCGGGAGATACGCAGTATTTT	CSVEGALTGGAGDTQYF
NA	NA	TRBV24-1	15	TRBJ1-5	TGTGCCACCAGTGATACAGGGTGGGGAGAAGAGCCCCAGCATTTT	CATSDTGWGEEPQHF
NA	few	TRBV12-3/TRBV12-4	15	TRBJ1-1	TGTGCCAGCAGCCTTATGGGATTCGGGGGTACTGAAGCTTTCTTT	CASSLMGFGGTEAFF
NA	few	TRBV24-1	14	TRBJ1-1	TGTGCCACCAGTGATCCGACAGGCCTCACTGAAGCTTTCTTT	CATSDPTGLTEAFF